The rows below give T cell receptor beta chains drawn from one sample of a study of T cell responses to AZD1222 COVID-19 vaccine. Measured with immunoSEQ multiplex PCR; TCRdb has only the in-frame clones, and not every one. This table has around 160,000 clones, around 90% appearing once. Sequences were derived from peripheral blood, sampled on day 0 of AZD1222 vaccination. The receptors were gathered from an adult in good health. Each CDR3 is given with its conserved first and last residue. The D gene is left open where the match is weak.

D | J | V | CDR3
TRBD2 | TRBJ2-7 | TRBV6-5 | CASSYSLAGHSEEQYF
- | TRBJ1-1 | TRBV27 | CASSIGSRTEAFF
- | TRBJ1-2 | TRBV28 | CASREDLLGYTF
- | TRBJ1-6 | TRBV6-2/TRBV6-3 | CASSNLGRVGSPLHF
- | TRBJ2-3 | TRBV5-6 | CASSWRTGTLGTDTQYF
TRBD2 | TRBJ2-1 | TRBV2 | CASKGTSGREYNEQFF
TRBD1 | TRBJ1-2 | TRBV27 | CASSFIWSGQEFAGYTF
- | TRBJ1-4 | TRBV4-3 | CASSQDLGEGNEKLFF
TRBD1 | TRBJ1-1 | TRBV27 | CASNQGAEAFF
- | TRBJ2-3 | TRBV6-5 | CASTRDGGTDTQYF
TRBD1 | TRBJ1-4 | TRBV6-9 | CASSYLVWQGVLSGATNEKLFF
- | TRBJ2-7 | TRBV5-8 | CASSLGGASYEQYF
- | TRBJ1-2 | TRBV5-1 | CASSRRETNYGYTF
- | TRBJ1-6 | TRBV15 | CATSRDRQGAWERNSPLHF
- | TRBJ1-1 | TRBV11-3 | CASSLEAGKAFF
- | TRBJ1-4 | TRBV14 | CASSQDRRPGEKLFF
TRBD1 | TRBJ1-1 | TRBV29-1 | CSVGTGVTEAFF
- | TRBJ2-5 | TRBV20-1 | CSARQETQYF
- | TRBJ2-2 | TRBV7-2 | CASSPLSGELFF
- | TRBJ2-7 | TRBV4-3 | CASSRARLGAYEQYF
TRBD2 | TRBJ2-3 | TRBV18 | CASSPPFGSGRTDTQYF
- | TRBJ2-7 | TRBV7-6 | CASSLEDEQYF
- | TRBJ2-1 | TRBV11-2 | CASSDLQSSYNEQFF
TRBD1 | TRBJ1-4 | TRBV10-2 | CASSERGGQGAYEKLFF
- | TRBJ2-7 | TRBV23-1 | CASSQHPAANRNTYEQYF
TRBD2 | TRBJ2-1 | TRBV4-2 | CASSRGTSGNFNEQFF
- | TRBJ1-2 | TRBV11-3 | CASSFFDLASGFANYGYTF
TRBD2 | TRBJ2-1 | TRBV7-2 | CASSSGGGSYNEQFF
- | TRBJ2-2 | TRBV24-1 | CATSDSQTVRTGELFF
TRBD2 | TRBJ2-1 | TRBV2 | CARRPSGGNEQFF
TRBD2 | TRBJ2-2 | TRBV7-2 | CASSSSGGATGELFF
- | TRBJ1-5 | TRBV6-5 | CASSYSAISNQPQHF
- | TRBJ2-5 | TRBV7-2 | CASSLAETQYF
- | TRBJ2-7 | TRBV11-3 | CASSPRAGQQYF
TRBD1 | TRBJ1-1 | TRBV5-1 | CASSYTGDVEAFF
- | TRBJ1-1 | TRBV11-2 | CASFGRLNTEAFF
- | TRBJ2-7 | TRBV18 | CASSPLGGSPDPYEQYF
- | TRBJ1-3 | TRBV19 | CASTAPRDPSGNTIYF
- | TRBJ1-2 | TRBV12-3/TRBV12-4 | CASSLGHRRSYTF
- | TRBJ1-5 | TRBV10-3 | CAISESFTGEQPQHF
TRBD1 | TRBJ1-1 | TRBV6-4 | CASIGTGLFRTEAFF
TRBD1 | TRBJ2-7 | TRBV27 | CASSPRQYPLRQGRRDEQYF
TRBD2 | TRBJ2-1 | TRBV14 | CASSQLAGDPTEQFF
- | TRBJ2-7 | TRBV23-1 | CASSLSDQGGVYEQYF
- | TRBJ2-5 | TRBV11-3 | CASSWVRDIQETQYF
TRBD1 | TRBJ2-1 | TRBV6-5 | CASSWDRVGYNEQFF
- | TRBJ2-7 | TRBV6-5 | CASSYRDTRDEQYF
- | TRBJ1-5 | TRBV5-1 | CASSLTLSEPQHF
- | TRBJ1-5 | TRBV19 | CASRSQSNQPQHF
TRBD1 | TRBJ2-1 | TRBV7-3 | CASSSLPRTGLLSNEQFF
TRBD1 | TRBJ2-7 | TRBV7-8 | CASSFDRAAYEQYF
TRBD1 | TRBJ2-3 | TRBV14 | CASSLRTGGSTDTQYF
- | TRBJ2-1 | TRBV9 | CASSREDWGYNEQFF